This T cell receptor (beta chain) appears in the sequencing data of a study of blood T cell repertoires in COVID-19. Looking at the study overall: The United States, Italy and Spain supplied acute and convalescent COVID-19 samples. Nucleic acid was either cDNA or gDNA, and it came from T cells, B-cell-depleted T cells, or PBMCs.

CDR3 length equals 14 residues. V shed 3 bases, J shed 9 bases, and the junction held 7 bases outside the gene matches. Germline V CDR1 and CDR2: LNHDA, SQIVND (reference sequence). Profiled with immunoSEQ multiplex PCR; TCRdb holds only in-frame clones, not every one. The repertoire consists of hundreds of thousands of clones, with 89% occurring once and the leading ten covering 0.95% to 1.5%. The sequence was obtained from a man between 35 and 55 years old with acute or convalescent COVID-19. The J gene is TRBJ1-5, the V gene TRBV19; 8 bases fit TRBD1. Input material: peripheral blood. DNA for the CDR3: TGTGCCAGTAGTATCTTGGACAGGGAGGGGCCCCAGCATTTT. Translated: CASSILDREGPQHF.